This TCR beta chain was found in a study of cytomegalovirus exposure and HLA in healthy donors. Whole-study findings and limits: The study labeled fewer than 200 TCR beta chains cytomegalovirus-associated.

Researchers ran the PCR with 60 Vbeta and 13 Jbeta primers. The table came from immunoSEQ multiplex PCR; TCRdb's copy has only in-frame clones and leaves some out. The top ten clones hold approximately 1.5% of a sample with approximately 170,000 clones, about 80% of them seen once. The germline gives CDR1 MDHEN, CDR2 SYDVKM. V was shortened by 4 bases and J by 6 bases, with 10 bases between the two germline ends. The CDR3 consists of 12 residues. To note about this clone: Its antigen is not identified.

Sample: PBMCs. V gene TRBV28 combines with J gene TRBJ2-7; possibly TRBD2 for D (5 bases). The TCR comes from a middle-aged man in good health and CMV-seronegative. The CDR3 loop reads CASSWETVEQYF. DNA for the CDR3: TGTGCCAGCAGTTGGGAGACGGTCGAGCAGTACTTC.